These 14 T cell receptor beta chains were sequenced from one sample in a study of T cell responses to AZD1222 COVID-19 vaccine (dated by TCRdb to 2020 to 2022). Libraries came from the immunoSEQ multiplex PCR assay. Held by TCRdb, this immuneACCESS table contains in-frame sequences only and omits some clones. Under half of the omission traces to an unresolved V gene where checked; the cause of the rest is unknown. Across this sample there are 200,000 to 300,000 clones, with approximately 93% seen only once. Approximately 0.52% of the sample rests with the top ten. Sample time point, as interpreted from the label and publication: baseline before first vaccination. The sample in question was peripheral blood, obtained on day 0 of AZD1222 vaccination. All receptors come from an adult in good health.

This clone was seen just once. CDR3 DNA sequence: TGTGCCAGCAGTGGGGGGCTCTTGGGTGGCTACACCTTC. This encodes CASSGGLLGGYTF. The chain has TRBV12-3 or TRBV12-4 and TRBJ1-2, with D maybe TRBD1 (6 bases). Trimming removed 5 bases at V and 7 bases at J, with 14 bases between. The length of the CDR3 is 13 residues.

This chain joins TRBV10-3 and TRBJ1-1; TRBD1 agrees at 7 bases. This CDR3 comprises 14 residues. Trimming at V came to 3 bases and at J to 1 base, leaving 2 bases not matched to a gene. Germline V gene lookup returns CDR1 ENHRY and CDR2 SYGVKD. CDR3 sequence: CAISDRGANTEAFF. The CDR3 nucleotides read TGTGCCATCAGTGACAGGGGGGCGAACACTGAAGCTTTCTTT.

V is TRBV6-2 or TRBV6-3 and J is TRBJ2-3, with a possible D match to TRBD2 (5 bases). V shed 0 bases and J shed 2 bases, with 12 bases lying between them. There are 16 residues in the CDR3. Germline lookup yields CDR1 MNHEY and CDR2 SVGEGT. DNA of the CDR3: TGTGCCAGCAGTTACTCCGCGGGCAGTTTCACAGATACGCAGTATTTT. It yields the protein CASSYSAGSFTDTQYF.

J is TRBJ1-4 and V is TRBV4-1, with D possibly matching TRBD1 (5 bases). Germline V gene data show CDR1 as MGHRA and CDR2 as YSYEKL. The V and J ends lost 3 bases and 9 bases respectively, with 20 bases between them. The CDR3 consists of 16 residues. CDR3 nucleotide sequence: TGCGCCAGCAGCCAGCCGTCTATAGGGGTTAGGCAAAAACTGTTTTTT. It is translated as CASSQPSIGVRQKLFF.

The chain couples TRBV28 to TRBJ1-3; maybe TRBD1 (6 bases). Germline loops: CDR1 MDHEN, CDR2 SYDVKM. The CDR3 runs 14 residues. V was pared by 11 bases and J by 4 bases, with 18 bases between. CDR3 region: CAALTGAQGNTIYF. For the CDR3, the DNA is TGTGCCGCCCTAACGGGGGCGCAAGGAAACACCATATATTTT.

V and J are TRBV10-3 and TRBJ2-1; 9 bases align to TRBD2. V gave up 0 bases and J gave up 7 bases; unmatched junction bases: 4. Germline V gene data show CDR1 as ENHRY and CDR2 as SYGVKD. The CDR3 loop spans 15 amino acids. CDR3: CAISESRLAVNEQFF. The CDR3 DNA sequence: TGTGCCATCAGTGAGTCGAGACTAGCGGTTAATGAGCAGTTCTTC.

This chain uses TRBV28 with TRBJ1-5, with 7 nucleotides matching TRBD1. The V gene end was trimmed by 5 bases and the J gene end by 9 bases; junction bases not matched to a gene: 4. The CDR3 extends over 12 amino acids. Per the germline V gene, CDR1 is MDHEN and CDR2 is SYDVKM. The CDR3 protein is CASSRQGGPQHF. In DNA, the CDR3 is TGTGCCAGCAGTAGACAGGGAGGGCCCCAGCATTTT.

This clone occurred once. This chain connects TRBV6-2 or TRBV6-3 to TRBJ2-7; 9 bases align to TRBD2. V trimming: 2 bases; J trimming: 3 bases; junction bases outside the gene matches: 5. The CDR3 sequence is 15 residues long. In germline, CDR1 is MNHEY, CDR2 SVGEGT. The CDR3 region is CASSYLGLASYEQYF. In DNA, the CDR3 is TGTGCCAGCAGTTACCTCGGACTAGCGAGCTACGAGCAGTACTTC.

V usage is TRBV28 and J usage is TRBJ1-1; D call uncertain. Looked up from germline, CDR1 is MDHEN and CDR2 is SYDVKM. CDR3 length equals 14 residues. V lost 5 bases and J lost 4, with 14 bases in between. CDR3 residues: CASSPPGRATEAFF. The CDR3 nucleotides are TGTGCCAGCAGTCCCCCCGGGAGGGCCACTGAAGCTTTCTTT. Filled out from reference TRBV28 and TRBJ1-1, the complete variable domain reads DVKVTQSSRYLVKRTGEKVFLECVQDMDHENMFWYRQDPGLGLRLIYFSYDVKMKEKGDIPEGYSVSREKKERFSLILESASTNQTSMYLCASSPPGRATEAFFGQGTRLTVV.

The chain combines TRBV5-5 with TRBJ2-3; D tentatively fits TRBD1 or TRBD2 (5 bases each). The CDR3 runs to 12 residues. V lost 6 bases to trimming and J lost 6 bases, with 11 bases between them. From germline, CDR1 is SGHKS and CDR2 YYEKEE (reference sequence). CDR3 in DNA: TGTGCCAGCAACGGTGAGGGGGATACGCAGTATTTT. It specifies CASNGEGDTQYF.

Only one count was recorded for this clone. This chain joins TRBV7-2 and TRBJ2-2, with D hard to call. V was shortened by 7 bases and J by 1 base, with 13 bases between the two germline ends. The CDR3 has 15 residues. Per germline, CDR1 SGHTA and CDR2 FQGNSA. CDR3 protein: CASTRRGVNTGELFF. DNA for the CDR3: TGTGCCAGCACCCGGCGTGGGGTGAACACCGGGGAGCTGTTTTTT. Using reference TRBV7-2 and TRBJ2-2 for the parts outside the CDR3, the full variable domain is GAGVSQSPSNKVTEKGKDVELRCDPISGHTALYWYRQSLGQGLEFLIYFQGNSAPDKSGLPSDRFSAERTGGSVSTLTIQRTQQEDSAVYLCASTRRGVNTGELFFGEGSRLTVL.

This clone appeared many times. J is TRBJ2-1 and V is TRBV11-1; tentatively, D is TRBD1 (5 bases). This CDR3 is 12 amino acids long. V lost 7 bases and J 7 bases, leaving 11 bases between the germline ends. Germline CDR1 is SGHAT and CDR2 is FQDESV (reference sequence). Written as DNA, the CDR3 is TGTGCCAGCACCTACGACAGAAATGAGCAGTTCTTC. This sequence encodes CASTYDRNEQFF.

The chain uses TRBV29-1 and TRBJ1-2; D ambiguous. Trimming removed 4 bases at V and 8 bases at J, with 14 bases between. The V gene's germline CDR1 is SQVTM and CDR2 ANQGSEA. CDR3 length: 12 amino acids. CDR3 residues: CSVVSPESGYTF. CDR3 nucleotides: TGCAGCGTTGTATCCCCAGAAAGCGGCTACACCTTC.

The V and J genes are TRBV7-9 and TRBJ1-2, with 11 nucleotides matching TRBD1. Germline trimming cut 5 bases from V and 7 bases from J; bases unmatched to any gene: 15. Germline V gives CDR1 SEHNR, CDR2 FQNEAQ (reference sequence). The length of the CDR3 is 17 residues. The CDR3 loop reads CASSTSGRDRGKFGYTF. The CDR3 bases are TGTGCCAGCAGCACCTCGGGGAGGGACAGGGGGAAATTTGGCTACACCTTC.